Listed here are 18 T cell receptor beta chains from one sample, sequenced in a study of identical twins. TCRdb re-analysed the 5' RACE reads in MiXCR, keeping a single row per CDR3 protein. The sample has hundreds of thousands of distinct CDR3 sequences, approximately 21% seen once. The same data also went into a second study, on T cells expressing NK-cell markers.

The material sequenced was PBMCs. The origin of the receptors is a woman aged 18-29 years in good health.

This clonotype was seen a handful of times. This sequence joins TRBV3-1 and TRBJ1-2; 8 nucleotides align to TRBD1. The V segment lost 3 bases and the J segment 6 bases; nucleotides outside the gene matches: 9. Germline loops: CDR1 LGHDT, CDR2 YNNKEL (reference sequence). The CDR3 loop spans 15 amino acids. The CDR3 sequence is CASSHLTRQGHGYTF. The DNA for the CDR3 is TGTGCCAGCAGCCACCTAACACGACAGGGGCATGGCTACACCTTC.

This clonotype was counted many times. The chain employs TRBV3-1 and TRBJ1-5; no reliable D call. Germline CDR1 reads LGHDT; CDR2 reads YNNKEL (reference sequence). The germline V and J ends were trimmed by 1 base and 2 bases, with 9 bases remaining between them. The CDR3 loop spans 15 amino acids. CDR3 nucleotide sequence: TGTGCCAGCAGCCAAGCTTTGTACCGCAATCAGCCCCAGCATTTT. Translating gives CASSQALYRNQPQHF.

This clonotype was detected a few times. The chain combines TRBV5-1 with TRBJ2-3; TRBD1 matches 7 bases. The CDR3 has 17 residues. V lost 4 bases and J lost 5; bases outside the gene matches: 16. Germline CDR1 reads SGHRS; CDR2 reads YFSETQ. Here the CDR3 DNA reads TGCGCCAGCAGCGATACCCTGGCAGGGGGTGTTGGAGATACGCAGTATTTT. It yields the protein CASSDTLAGGVGDTQYF.

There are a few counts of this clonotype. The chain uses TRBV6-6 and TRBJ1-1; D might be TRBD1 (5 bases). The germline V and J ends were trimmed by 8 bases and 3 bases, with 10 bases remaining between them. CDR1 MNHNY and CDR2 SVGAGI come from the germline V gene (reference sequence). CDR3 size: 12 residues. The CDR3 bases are TGTGCCAGCCTCGGGGCGGACACTGAAGCTTTCTTT. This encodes CASLGADTEAFF.

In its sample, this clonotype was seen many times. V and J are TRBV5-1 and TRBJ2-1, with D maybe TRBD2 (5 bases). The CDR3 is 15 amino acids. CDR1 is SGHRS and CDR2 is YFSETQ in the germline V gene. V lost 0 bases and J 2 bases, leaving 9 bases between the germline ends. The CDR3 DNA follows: TGCGCCAGCAGCTTGGGGGAGCGGACCTACAATGAGCAGTTCTTC. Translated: CASSLGERTYNEQFF.

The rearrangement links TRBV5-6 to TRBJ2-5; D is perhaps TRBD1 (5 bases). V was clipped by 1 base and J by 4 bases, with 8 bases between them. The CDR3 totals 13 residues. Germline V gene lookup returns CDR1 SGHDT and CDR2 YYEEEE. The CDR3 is CASSLRGIETQYF. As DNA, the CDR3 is TGTGCCAGCAGCTTGAGGGGTATAGAGACCCAGTACTTC.

For the CDR3, the DNA is TGCGCCAGCAGCTTGGGAGGGACAGGAACCGAGCAGTACTTC. Translation gives CASSLGGTGTEQYF. The V and J genes are TRBV5-1 and TRBJ2-7, with 8 bases that match TRBD1. Germline assignment: CDR1 SGHRS and CDR2 YFSETQ. The V gene end was trimmed by 0 bases and the J gene end by 6 bases; junction bases not matched to a gene: 5. The CDR3 is 14 residues long.

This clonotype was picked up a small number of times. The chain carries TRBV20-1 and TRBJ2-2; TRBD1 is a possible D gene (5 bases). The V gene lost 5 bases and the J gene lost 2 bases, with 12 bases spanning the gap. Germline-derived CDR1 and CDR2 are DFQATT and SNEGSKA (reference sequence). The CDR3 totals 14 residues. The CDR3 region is CSAGRQGNTGELFF. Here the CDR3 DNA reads TGCAGTGCTGGTAGGCAGGGAAACACCGGGGAGCTGTTTTTT.

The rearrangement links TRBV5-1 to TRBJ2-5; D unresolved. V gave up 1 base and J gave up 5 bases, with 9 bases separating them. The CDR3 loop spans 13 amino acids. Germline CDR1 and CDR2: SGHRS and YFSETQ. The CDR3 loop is CASSLRTRETQYF. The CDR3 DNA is TGCGCCAGCAGCTTGAGGACGCGTGAGACCCAGTACTTC.

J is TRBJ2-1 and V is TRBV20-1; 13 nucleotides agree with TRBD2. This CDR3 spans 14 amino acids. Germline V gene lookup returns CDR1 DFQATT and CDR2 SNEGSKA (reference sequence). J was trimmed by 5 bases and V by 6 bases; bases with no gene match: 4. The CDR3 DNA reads TGCAGTGCCATCGGGACTAGCGGGAACAATGAGCAGTTCTTC. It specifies CSAIGTSGNNEQFF.

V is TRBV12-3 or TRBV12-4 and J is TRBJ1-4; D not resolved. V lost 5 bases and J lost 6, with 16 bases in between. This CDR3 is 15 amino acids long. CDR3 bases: TGTGCCAGCAGTAGAGGCCGCCAGAACCATGAAAAACTGTTTTTT. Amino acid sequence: CASSRGRQNHEKLFF.

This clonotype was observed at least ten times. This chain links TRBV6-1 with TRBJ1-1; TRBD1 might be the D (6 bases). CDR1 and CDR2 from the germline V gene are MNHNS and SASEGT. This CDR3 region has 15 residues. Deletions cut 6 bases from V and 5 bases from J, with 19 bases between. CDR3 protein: CASRLLTGPGTEAFF. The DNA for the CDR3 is TGTGCCAGCAGGCTTTTGACAGGACCGGGGACTGAAGCTTTCTTT.

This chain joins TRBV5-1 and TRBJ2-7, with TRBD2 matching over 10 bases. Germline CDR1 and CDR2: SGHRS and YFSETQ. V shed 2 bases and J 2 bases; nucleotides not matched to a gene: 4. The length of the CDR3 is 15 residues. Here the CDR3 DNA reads TGCGCCAGCAGCTTCGGGACTAGCGAGGCCTACGAGCAGTACTTC. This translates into CASSFGTSEAYEQYF.

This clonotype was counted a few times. The CDR3 DNA sequence: TGCAGTGCTAGAGATAGCCAGGGTACTGGCTATGGCTACACCTTC. The encoded protein is CSARDSQGTGYGYTF. The rearrangement uses TRBV20-1 and TRBJ1-2; maybe TRBD1 (5 bases). The CDR3 has 15 residues. The V gene's germline CDR1 is DFQATT and CDR2 SNEGSKA (reference sequence). Trimming shortened V by 0 bases and J by 4 bases, and 15 bases separated the two germline ends.

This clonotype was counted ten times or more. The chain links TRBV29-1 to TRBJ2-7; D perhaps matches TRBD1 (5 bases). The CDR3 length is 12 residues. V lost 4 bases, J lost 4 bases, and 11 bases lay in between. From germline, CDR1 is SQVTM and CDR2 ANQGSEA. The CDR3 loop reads CSVGQGSYEQYF. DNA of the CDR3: TGCAGCGTTGGGCAGGGTTCTTACGAGCAGTACTTC.

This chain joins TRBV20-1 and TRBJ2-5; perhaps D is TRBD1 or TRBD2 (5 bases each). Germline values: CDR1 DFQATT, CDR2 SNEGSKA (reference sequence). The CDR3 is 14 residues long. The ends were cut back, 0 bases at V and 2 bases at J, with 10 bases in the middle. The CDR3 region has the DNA TGCAGTGCTAGAGATTGGGGGTCACAAGAGACCCAGTACTTC. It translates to CSARDWGSQETQYF.

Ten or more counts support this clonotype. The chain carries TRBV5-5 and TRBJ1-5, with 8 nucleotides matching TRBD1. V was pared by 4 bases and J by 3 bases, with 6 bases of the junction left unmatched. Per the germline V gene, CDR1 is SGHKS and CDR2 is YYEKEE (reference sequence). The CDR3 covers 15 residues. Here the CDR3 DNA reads TGTGCCAGCAGCCTGACAGGGGCAGACAATCAGCCCCAGCATTTT. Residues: CASSLTGADNQPQHF.

As DNA, the CDR3 is TGTGCCAGCAGCTTAATAGGGGGAATCGGCTCCTACGAGCAGTACTTC. Translating it yields CASSLIGGIGSYEQYF. The chain combines TRBV7-2 with TRBJ2-7, with a possible D match to TRBD1 (6 bases). This CDR3 spans 16 amino acids. CDR1 is SGHTA, CDR2 FQGNSA, per germline. V gave up 2 bases and J gave up 0 bases, with 14 bases separating them.